Each of the 2 T cell receptor beta chains below was sequenced from the same sample in a study of cytomegalovirus exposure and HLA in healthy donors. The PCR made use of 60 Vbeta and 13 Jbeta primers. TCRdb's table, derived via immunoSEQ multiplex PCR, lists solely in-frame clones and lacks some. The repertoire holds 100,000 or so clones, with about 80% as singletons. Specimen: PBMCs. These receptor sequences come from a middle-aged man in good health and CMV-seropositive.

The J gene is TRBJ2-3, the V gene TRBV2; D unresolved. CDR1 is SNHLY and CDR2 is FYNNEI in the germline V gene. The CDR3 runs to 14 residues. V lost 1 base, J lost 0 bases, and 5 bases lay in between. CDR3 in DNA: TGTGCCAGCAGTGAAGGTCTGAGCACAGATACGCAGTATTTT. Translated: CASSEGLSTDTQYF.

This clone was seen only a few times. The chain uses TRBV7-8 and TRBJ1-3, with D perhaps matching TRBD1 (6 bases). V was shortened by 5 bases and J by 0 bases, with 14 bases between the two germline ends. CDR3 length: 16 residues. Germline CDR1 SGHVS, CDR2 FQNEAQ. CDR3 residues: CASSPYRDNSGNTIYF. The DNA for the CDR3 is TGTGCCAGCAGCCCGTACCGGGACAACTCTGGAAACACCATATATTTT.